This T cell receptor (beta chain) is from a study of PD-L1 blockade in urothelial cancer. Assay: immunoSEQ multiplex PCR; the TCRdb copy retains only in-frame clones and omits some. The profile shows more than 95,000 clones, roughly 83% of them singletons. Indicated time point: peripheral blood 6 weeks after treatment start. The source was PBMCs, collected around atezolizumab (anti-PD-L1) treatment. The source of this sequence is a man aged 45-65 years with urothelial cancer.

This chain's CDR3 is CASSLKAGWGNTIYF. CDR3 in DNA: TGTGCCAGCAGCTTAAAGGCAGGATGGGGAAACACCATATATTTT. This sequence joins TRBV7-6 and TRBJ1-3, with D unresolved. Germline V gene sequence: CDR1 SGHVS, CDR2 FNYEAQ. V was shortened by 2 bases and J by 4 bases, with 12 bases between the two germline ends. CDR3 length equals 15 residues.